This TCR beta chain came from a study of cytomegalovirus exposure and HLA in healthy donors. Study outcomes and limitations: Most TCR sequences were rare, but some public TCRs occurred in many donors.

For this clone: Its matching antigen is unknown.

Germline CDR1 is MGHRA and CDR2 is YSYEKL. Trimming removed 3 bases from V and 1 base from J; junction bases left unmatched: 18. The CDR3 is 20 amino acids. Healthy bone marrow donors formed the donor group. Both 60 Vbeta primers and 13 Jbeta primers went into the PCR. Clones were read by immunoSEQ multiplex PCR, and TCRdb kept only the in-frame ones, dropping some. Altogether approximately 160,000 clones are present, roughly 82% being singletons, with the ten largest covering approximately 1.4%. The receptor comes from a girl aged 5 to 17 in good health and CMV-seropositive. Sequencing was done on a sample of PBMCs. The V and J genes are TRBV4-1 and TRBJ2-3; 8 bases align to TRBD2. In DNA form, the CDR3 reads TGCGCCAGCAGCCAGACACAGACGGGACTAGTATTAGTTGGCACAGATACGCAGTATTTT. It specifies CASSQTQTGLVLVGTDTQYF.